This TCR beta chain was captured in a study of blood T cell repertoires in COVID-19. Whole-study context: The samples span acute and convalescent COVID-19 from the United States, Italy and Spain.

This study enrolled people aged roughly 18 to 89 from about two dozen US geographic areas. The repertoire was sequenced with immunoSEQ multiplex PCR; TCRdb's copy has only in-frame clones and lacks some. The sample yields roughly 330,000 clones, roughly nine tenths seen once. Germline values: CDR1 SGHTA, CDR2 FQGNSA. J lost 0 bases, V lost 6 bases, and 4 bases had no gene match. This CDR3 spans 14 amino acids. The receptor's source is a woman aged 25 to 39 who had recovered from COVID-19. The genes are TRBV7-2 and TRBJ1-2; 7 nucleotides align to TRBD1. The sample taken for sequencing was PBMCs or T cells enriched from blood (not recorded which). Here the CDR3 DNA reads TGTGCCAGCAGTTCGGGACAGACTAACTATGGCTACACCTTC. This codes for CASSSGQTNYGYTF.